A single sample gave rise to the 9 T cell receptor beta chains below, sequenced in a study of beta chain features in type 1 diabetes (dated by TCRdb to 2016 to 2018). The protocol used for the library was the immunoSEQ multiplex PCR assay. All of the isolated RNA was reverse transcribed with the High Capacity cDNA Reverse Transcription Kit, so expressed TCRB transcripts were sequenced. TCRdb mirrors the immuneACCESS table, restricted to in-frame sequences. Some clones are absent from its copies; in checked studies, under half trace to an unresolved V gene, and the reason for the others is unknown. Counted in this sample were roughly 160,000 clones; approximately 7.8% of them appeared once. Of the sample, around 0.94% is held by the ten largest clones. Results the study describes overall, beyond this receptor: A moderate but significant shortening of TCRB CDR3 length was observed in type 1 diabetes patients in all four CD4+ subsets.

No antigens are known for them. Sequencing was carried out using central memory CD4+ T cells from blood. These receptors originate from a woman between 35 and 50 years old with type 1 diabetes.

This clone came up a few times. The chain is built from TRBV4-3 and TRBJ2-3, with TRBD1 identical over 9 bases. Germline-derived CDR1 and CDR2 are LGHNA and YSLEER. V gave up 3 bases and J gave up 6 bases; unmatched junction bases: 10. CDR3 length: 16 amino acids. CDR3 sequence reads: CASSQGQGWTGDTQYF. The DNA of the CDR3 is TGCGCCAGCAGCCAGGGACAGGGCTGGACTGGGGATACGCAGTATTTT.

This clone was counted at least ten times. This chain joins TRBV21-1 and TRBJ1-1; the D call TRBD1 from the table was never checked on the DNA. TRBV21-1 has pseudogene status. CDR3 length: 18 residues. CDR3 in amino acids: CASSKAVDRGRSGTEAFF. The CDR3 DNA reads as TGTGCCAGCAGCAAAGCGGTCGACAGGGGGAGATCGGGAACTGAAGCTTTCTTT.

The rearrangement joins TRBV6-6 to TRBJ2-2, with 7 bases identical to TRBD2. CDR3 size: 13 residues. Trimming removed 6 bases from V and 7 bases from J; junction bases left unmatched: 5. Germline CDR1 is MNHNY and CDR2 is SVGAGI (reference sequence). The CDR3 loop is CASSLSGIGELFF. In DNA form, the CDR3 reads TGTGCCAGCAGCCTCAGCGGGATCGGGGAGCTGTTTTTT.

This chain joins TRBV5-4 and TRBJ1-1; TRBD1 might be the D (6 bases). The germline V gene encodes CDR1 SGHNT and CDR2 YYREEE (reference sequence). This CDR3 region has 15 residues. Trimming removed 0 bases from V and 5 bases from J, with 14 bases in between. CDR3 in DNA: TGTGCCAGCAGCTTGGGTGGGGGGGCGAGAACTGAAGCTTTCTTT. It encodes CASSLGGGARTEAFF.

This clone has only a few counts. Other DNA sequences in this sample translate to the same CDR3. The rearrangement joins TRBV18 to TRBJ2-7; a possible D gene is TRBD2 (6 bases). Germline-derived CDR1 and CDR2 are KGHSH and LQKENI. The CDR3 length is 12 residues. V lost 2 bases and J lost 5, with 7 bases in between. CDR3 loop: CASSPTGDEQYF. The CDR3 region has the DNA TGTGCCAGCTCACCAACGGGGGACGAGCAGTACTTC.

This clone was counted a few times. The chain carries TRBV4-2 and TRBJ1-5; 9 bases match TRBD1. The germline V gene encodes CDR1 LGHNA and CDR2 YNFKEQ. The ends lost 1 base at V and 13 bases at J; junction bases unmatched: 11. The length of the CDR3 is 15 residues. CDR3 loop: CASSQGGTGKGFQHF. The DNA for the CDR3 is TGTGCCAGCAGCCAAGGAGGGACAGGGAAAGGTTTTCAGCATTTT.

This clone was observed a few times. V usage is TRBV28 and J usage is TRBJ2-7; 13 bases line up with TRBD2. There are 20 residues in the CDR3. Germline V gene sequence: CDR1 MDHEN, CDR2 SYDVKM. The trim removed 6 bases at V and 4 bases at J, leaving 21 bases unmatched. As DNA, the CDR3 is TGTGCCAGCAGCCCCCGACCCGGACTAGCGGGGGTCCCGAGGTCTTACGAGCAGTACTTC. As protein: CASSPRPGLAGVPRSYEQYF.

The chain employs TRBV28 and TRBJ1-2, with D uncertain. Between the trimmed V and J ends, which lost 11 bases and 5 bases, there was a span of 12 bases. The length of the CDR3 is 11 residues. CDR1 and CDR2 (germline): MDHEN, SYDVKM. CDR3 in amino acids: CAAKRSYGYTF. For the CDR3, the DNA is TGTGCCGCCAAGCGGTCTTATGGCTACACCTTC.

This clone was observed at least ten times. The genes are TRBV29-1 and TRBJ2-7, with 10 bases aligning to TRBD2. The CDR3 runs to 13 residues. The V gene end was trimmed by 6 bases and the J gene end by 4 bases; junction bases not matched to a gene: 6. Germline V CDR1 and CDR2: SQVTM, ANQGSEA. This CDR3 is CSVKTSGLYEQYF. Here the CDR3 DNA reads TGCAGCGTGAAGACTAGCGGGTTATACGAGCAGTACTTC.